The 2 T cell receptor beta chains below were found in one sample sequenced in a study of blood T cell repertoires in COVID-19. Sequenced by immunoSEQ multiplex PCR; TCRdb stores in-frame clones only, minus some. Here the sample spans over 150,000 clones, about 87% being singletons. Sequenced material: peripheral blood. The receptors shown here come from a woman at least 80 years old with COVID-19, enrolled during active disease.

The rearrangement uses TRBV24-1 and TRBJ1-1, with 10 bases identical to TRBD1. CDR3 length: 15 amino acids. The germline gives CDR1 KGHDR, CDR2 SFDVKD. The V and J ends lost 4 bases and 3 bases, in that order; junction bases with no gene match: 4. The CDR3 DNA sequence: TGTGCCACCAGTGACGCTGGACAGGGGGACACTGAAGCTTTCTTT. Amino acid sequence: CATSDAGQGDTEAFF.

This clone was seen more than once but under ten times. The gene calls are TRBV13 and TRBJ1-2; D ambiguous. Germline V CDR1 and CDR2: PRHDT, FYEKMQ (reference sequence). The CDR3 runs to 13 residues. V gave up 5 bases and J gave up 6 bases, with 13 bases separating them. As DNA, the CDR3 is TGTGCCAGCAGCCCTAGGCGCTACCATGGCTACACCTTC. It translates to CASSPRRYHGYTF.